This T cell receptor beta chain was sequenced for a study of control samples from healthy donors and cancer patients. V trimming: 5 bases; J trimming: 2 bases; junction bases outside the gene matches: 8. Germline V lookup: CDR1 LNHDA, CDR2 SQIVND (reference sequence). The CDR3 consists of 16 residues. Assay used: immunoSEQ multiplex PCR; TCRdb lists only in-frame clones, some missing. The sample includes more than 65,000 clones, about 87% of them seen just once. The V and J genes are TRBV19 and TRBJ2-5; 10 bases map to TRBD2. The sample taken for sequencing was PBMCs. The clonotype originates from a woman aged 60-70 years with head and neck cancer. Here the CDR3 reads CASSPPGLAIQETQYF. CDR3 DNA: TGTGCCAGTAGTCCTCCGGGACTAGCGATACAAGAGACCCAGTACTTC.